This T cell receptor (beta chain) was identified in a study of cytomegalovirus exposure and HLA in healthy donors. The donors (healthy individuals) were bone marrow donors. Primers included in the PCR were 60 Vbeta and 13 Jbeta primers. Repertoires were generated with immunoSEQ multiplex PCR, while TCRdb's copy carries only in-frame clones and drops some. The data contain approximately 170,000 clones, 65% to 80% of them singletons. The germline V gene encodes CDR1 MGHRA and CDR2 YSYEKL. The CDR3 sequence is 14 residues long. V trimming: 0 bases; J trimming: 9 bases; junction bases outside the gene matches: 1. Study-wide results and caveats: Investigators reported 150 to 200 TCR beta chains as tied to cytomegalovirus. Earlier findings revealed that most TCR beta V segments proved productive either about 87% or about 30% of the time.

Points on this clone: Its antigen remains unknown.

Specimen: PBMCs. The source of this sequence is a woman in her thirties or forties in good health and CMV-seropositive. The chain employs TRBV4-1 and TRBJ2-1, with 11 bases lining up with TRBD2. The CDR3 loop is CASSQEGTSGEQFF. CDR3 nucleotides: TGCGCCAGCAGCCAAGAAGGGACTAGCGGTGAGCAGTTCTTC.